What follows are 10 T cell receptor beta chains derived from one specimen sequenced in a study of shared clonotypes between healthy human individuals. Sequencing used immunoSEQ multiplex PCR; TCRdb keeps in-frame clones, though not all of them. The sample holds some 2.1 million clones; roughly 94% are singletons and the top ten take approximately 0.13%. Sequenced material: naive CD4+ T cells sorted from blood. The subset here: CD45RA+ positively selected. These TCRs come from a man aged 18-30 years in good health.

The chain recombines TRBV7-8 with TRBJ1-5, with D tentatively TRBD1 (6 bases). There are 16 residues in the CDR3. Trimming took off 4 bases at V and 0 bases at J, with 13 bases between the two ends. Germline V lookup: CDR1 SGHVS, CDR2 FQNEAQ. The DNA of the CDR3 is TGTGCCAGCAGCTCGCGACAGGCCGATAGCAATCAGCCCCAGCATTTT. Translating it yields CASSSRQADSNQPQHF. Based on the CDR3 plus reference TRBV7-8 and TRBJ1-5, the full variable domain is GAGVSQSPRYKVAKRGQDVALRCDPISGHVSLFWYQQALGQGPEFLTYFQNEAQLDKSGLPSDRFFAERPEGSVSTLKIQRTQQEDSAVYLCASSSRQADSNQPQHFGDGTRLSIL.

This sequence joins TRBV5-6 and TRBJ1-2, with 9 bases identical to TRBD1. Trimming removed 3 bases from V and 4 bases from J; junction bases left unmatched: 13. Germline CDR1 reads SGHDT; CDR2 reads YYEEEE. The CDR3 is 17 residues long. Here the CDR3 DNA reads TGTGCCAGCAGCTCATATTACCGGGACAGGGCCCGCTATGGCTACACCTTC. As protein: CASSSYYRDRARYGYTF.

The rearrangement uses TRBV7-2 and TRBJ2-3; a possible D gene is TRBD1 (6 bases). The CDR3 extends over 14 amino acids. CDR1 and CDR2 from the germline V gene are SGHTA and FQGNSA. Deletions cut 3 bases from V and 3 bases from J, with 10 bases between. Here the CDR3 DNA reads TGTGCCAGCAGCTTCAGTCAGGGGACAGATACGCAGTATTTT. Encoded protein: CASSFSQGTDTQYF. The full variable domain, completed using reference TRBV7-2 and TRBJ2-3, is GAGVSQSPSNKVTEKGKDVELRCDPISGHTALYWYRQSLGQGLEFLIYFQGNSAPDKSGLPSDRFSAERTGGSVSTLTIQRTQQEDSAVYLCASSFSQGTDTQYFGPGTRLTVL.

The DNA for the CDR3 is TGTGCCAGCAGTATGGTTTCGGGCCTGAGCTCCTACAATGAGCAGTTCTTC. It codes for CASSMVSGLSSYNEQFF. The J gene is TRBJ2-1, the V gene TRBV25-1; D ambiguous. This CDR3 region has 17 residues. Trimming removed 5 bases at V and 0 bases at J, with 17 bases between. Germline V gene lookup returns CDR1 MGHDK and CDR2 SYGVNS.

V is TRBV10-3 and J is TRBJ1-2, with 10 bases lining up with TRBD1. The CDR3 is 13 amino acids. The ends lost 3 bases at V and 8 bases at J; junction bases unmatched: 3. Germline values: CDR1 ENHRY, CDR2 SYGVKD. This CDR3 is CAISDLTGGGYTF. Here the CDR3 DNA reads TGTGCCATCAGTGATCTGACAGGGGGCGGCTACACCTTC.

The chain carries TRBV5-1 and TRBJ2-5, with 16 positions matching TRBD2. CDR1 and CDR2 from the germline V gene are SGHRS and YFSETQ. Trimming at V came to 3 bases and at J to 0 bases, leaving 5 bases not matched to a gene. CDR3 size: 18 residues. CDR3 residues: CASSSRGLAGGYQETQYF. As DNA, the CDR3 is TGCGCCAGCAGCTCACGGGGACTAGCGGGAGGGTACCAAGAGACCCAGTACTTC.

The rearrangement links TRBV13 to TRBJ1-3; 9 bases line up with TRBD1. The V gene end was trimmed by 4 bases and the J gene end by 8 bases; junction bases not matched to a gene: 3. Germline lookup yields CDR1 PRHDT and CDR2 FYEKMQ (reference sequence). This CDR3 comprises 13 residues. The DNA for the CDR3 is TGTGCCAGCAGCTCGGACAGGGGAGACACCATATATTTT. It specifies CASSSDRGDTIYF.

A word on this clone: This sample also contains other DNA sequences that code for the same CDR3. This chain joins TRBV18 and TRBJ2-7, with D perhaps TRBD2 (6 bases). CDR1 and CDR2 (germline): KGHSH, LQKENI. V lost 2 bases and J lost 1, with 9 bases in between. The CDR3 is 14 residues long. The CDR3: CASSPGRGSYEQYF. CDR3 in DNA: TGTGCCAGCTCACCAGGTCGGGGGTCCTACGAGCAGTACTTC. Together with reference TRBV18 and TRBJ2-7, the CDR3 gives the full variable domain: NAGVMQNPRHLVRRRGQEARLRCSPMKGHSHVYWYRQLPEEGLKFMVYLQKENIIDESGMPKERFSAEFPKEGPSILRIQQVVRGDSAAYFCASSPGRGSYEQYFGPGTRLTVT.

Regarding this clone: This CDR3 is also generated by other DNA sequences in the sample. The V call is TRBV5-1, the J call TRBJ2-3, with TRBD1 matching over 9 bases. The CDR3 is 14 amino acids. The ends lost 5 bases at V and 0 bases at J; junction bases unmatched: 1. Germline V gene sequence: CDR1 SGHRS, CDR2 YFSETQ. The CDR3 nucleotides are TGCGCCAGCAGTGACAGGGGGAGCACAGATACGCAGTATTTT. Translation: CASSDRGSTDTQYF.

In the case of this clone: Other DNA variants within this sample encode the same CDR3. This chain joins TRBV28 and TRBJ2-6; D could derive from TRBD1 or TRBD2 (5 bases each). V gave up 4 bases and J gave up 1 base, with 8 bases separating them. CDR1 and CDR2 (germline): MDHEN, SYDVKM. This CDR3 is 15 amino acids long. The CDR3 reads CASSSGGSGANVLTF. The CDR3 region has the DNA TGTGCCAGCAGTTCTGGGGGATCTGGGGCCAACGTCCTGACTTTC.